This passage covers 25 T cell receptor beta chains from one sample sequenced in a study of shared clonotypes between healthy human individuals (dated by TCRdb to the early 2020s). Library generation was performed with the immunoSEQ multiplex PCR assay. The table comes from immuneACCESS by way of TCRdb, which keeps in-frame sequences with V and J called. Part of the clones is missing from these tables; in studies checked, under half for an unresolved V gene and the rest for unknown reasons. For this sample the table gives hundreds of thousands of clones, of which roughly 92% were detected only once. Approximately 25% of the sample is in the top ten clones. CD8 naive samples were CD45RO-negative cells positively selected for CCR7, giving a CD45RA+CCR7+ population that excluded TemRA cells. The sequencing sample was made of naive CD8+ T cells sorted from blood. In light of the paper, this sample's cell subset or site label describes: CD45RA+CCR7+. The receptors were sampled from a man aged 25 to 40 in good health.

CDR3 in amino acids: CASSFRVGSVDEQYF. The CDR3 DNA reads as TGTGCCAGCAGCTTTAGGGTCGGGTCTGTTGACGAGCAGTACTTC. This chain links TRBV7-9 with TRBJ2-7; D call uncertain. Trimming took 3 bases from V and 5 from J, leaving 17 bases between them. The CDR3 is 15 amino acids. CDR1 and CDR2 (germline): SEHNR, FQNEAQ (reference sequence).

V and J are TRBV7-9 and TRBJ1-1; 8 bases fit TRBD1. This CDR3 contains 18 residues. Losses at the gene ends were 5 bases for V and 6 bases for J; bases not matched to a gene: 20. The germline V gene has CDR1 SEHNR and CDR2 FQNEAQ (reference sequence). The CDR3 DNA reads as TGTGCCAGCAGCCATGCCACAAACAATGGACAGGGAAGGGCTGAAGCTTTCTTT. This gives the protein CASSHATNNGQGRAEAFF.

The CDR3 region is CASSPARVDLRNIQYF. The CDR3 DNA sequence: TGTGCCAGCAGCCCCGCGCGGGTAGACTTGCGAAACATTCAGTACTTC. This chain uses TRBV11-2 with TRBJ2-4; D might be TRBD2 (5 bases). CDR1 is SGHAT and CDR2 is FQNNGV in the germline V gene. V was trimmed by 5 bases and J by 6 bases, leaving 20 bases between them. This CDR3 is 16 amino acids long. The full variable domain, in which reference TRBV11-2 and TRBJ2-4 provide the parts outside the CDR3, is EAGVAQSPRYKIIEKRQSVAFWCNPISGHATLYWYQQILGQGPKLLIQFQNNGVVDDSQLPKDRFSAERLKGVDSTLKIQPAKLEDSAVYLCASSPARVDLRNIQYFGAGTRLSVL.

The chain has TRBV6-1 and TRBJ2-7; TRBD1 matches at 7 bases. The CDR3 is 14 residues long. Germline CDR1 reads MNHNS; CDR2 reads SASEGT. With 5 bases clipped from V and 3 bases from J, the junction kept 7 bases outside the gene matches. The CDR3 sequence: CASSRQGHRYEQYF. In nucleotides, the CDR3 is TGTGCCAGCAGTAGACAGGGACACCGCTACGAGCAGTACTTC.

Comment on this clone: This sample also contains other DNA sequences that code for the same CDR3. This chain joins TRBV27 and TRBJ2-7, with D maybe TRBD2 (6 bases). CDR1 is MNHEY, CDR2 SMNVEV, per germline (reference sequence). The CDR3 extends over 12 amino acids. Trimming pared 5 bases from V and 6 bases from J, leaving 11 bases between. The CDR3 is CASSLGGGEQYF. The CDR3, as DNA: TGTGCCAGCAGTCTGGGGGGAGGCGAGCAGTACTTC.

The gene calls are TRBV28 and TRBJ2-2; no reliable D call. The length of the CDR3 is 13 residues. The V gene lost 3 bases and the J gene lost 3 bases, with 5 bases spanning the gap. The germline V gene has CDR1 MDHEN and CDR2 SYDVKM. The DNA of the CDR3 is TGTGCCAGCAGTTTTAAGGACACCGGGGAGCTGTTTTTT. Its protein product is CASSFKDTGELFF.

This chain joins TRBV27 and TRBJ2-7, with D uncertain. The CDR3 sequence is 12 residues long. Germline lookup yields CDR1 MNHEY and CDR2 SMNVEV (reference sequence). Trimming removed 8 bases from V and 2 bases from J, with 10 bases in between. CDR3 loop: CASRTDAYEQYF. The CDR3 DNA sequence: TGTGCCAGCCGGACCGATGCCTACGAGCAGTACTTC.

The rearrangement links TRBV25-1 to TRBJ2-3, with TRBD2 matching over 14 bases. CDR3 size: 16 residues. Germline-derived CDR1 and CDR2 are MGHDK and SYGVNS. V dropped 7 bases and J dropped 4; count of bases not matched to a gene: 7. CDR3 residues: CASTQQGLAGADTQYF. CDR3 sequence (DNA): TGTGCCAGCACCCAACAGGGACTAGCGGGAGCAGATACGCAGTATTTT.

The chain combines TRBV5-6 with TRBJ2-1; D gene ambiguous. This CDR3 spans 14 amino acids. CDR1 is SGHDT, CDR2 YYEEEE, per germline. Trimming took off 5 bases at V and 3 bases at J, with 12 bases between the two ends. The CDR3 reads CASSWNSNYNEQFF. The CDR3 nucleotides read TGTGCCAGCAGTTGGAACTCCAACTACAATGAGCAGTTCTTC.

The chain employs TRBV7-8 and TRBJ2-1; a weak D match, TRBD2 (5 bases). Trimming stripped 7 bases from V and 3 bases from J, with 19 bases between. This CDR3 spans 16 amino acids. The germline V gene encodes CDR1 SGHVS and CDR2 FQNEAQ. Here the CDR3 reads CASKPTPEGYYNEQFF. CDR3 in DNA: TGTGCCAGCAAGCCCACCCCTGAGGGCTACTACAATGAGCAGTTCTTC.

This clone was found once. Other DNA sequences in this sample translate to the same CDR3. The chain has TRBV4-3 and TRBJ2-7; no clear D gene. The CDR3 covers 13 residues. V gave up 0 bases and J gave up 3 bases, with 6 bases separating them. Germline lookup yields CDR1 LGHNA and CDR2 YSLEER. The CDR3: CASSQDSSYEQYF. Here the CDR3 DNA reads TGCGCCAGCAGCCAAGATTCTAGCTACGAGCAGTACTTC.

The gene calls are TRBV6-5 and TRBJ2-5, with D possibly TRBD1 on 5 matching bases. This CDR3 region has 16 residues. Trimming removed 2 bases at V and 2 bases at J, with 15 bases between. Germline CDR1 reads MNHEY; CDR2 reads SVGAGI. CDR3 loop: CASSYRGGQPQETQYF. The CDR3 nucleotides read TGTGCCAGCAGTTACAGGGGTGGACAACCTCAAGAGACCCAGTACTTC.

V is TRBV7-3 and J is TRBJ2-5; TRBD1 aligns across 7 bases. Germline V lookup: CDR1 SGHTA, CDR2 FQGTGA. The trim removed 4 bases at V and 0 bases at J, leaving 2 bases unmatched. The CDR3 is 14 amino acids. This CDR3 reads CASSSTGNQETQYF. In DNA form, the CDR3 reads TGTGCCAGCAGCTCGACAGGGAACCAAGAGACCCAGTACTTC.

The chain couples TRBV7-9 to TRBJ2-1; TRBD1 matches 8 bases. Germline loops: CDR1 SEHNR, CDR2 FQNEAQ (reference sequence). The CDR3 spans 15 residues. With V trimmed by 4 bases and J by 5 bases, 7 bases remained unmatched. The CDR3 bases are TGTGCCAGCAGCTCGGACAGGGTCAAGAACAATGAGCAGTTCTTC. It is translated as CASSSDRVKNNEQFF.

This rearrangement joins TRBV19 to TRBJ1-5; 7 bases fit TRBD1. This CDR3 is built from 14 residues. Germline values: CDR1 LNHDA, CDR2 SQIVND (reference sequence). With V trimmed by 6 bases and J by 5 bases, 7 bases remained unmatched. The CDR3 DNA follows: TGTGCCAGTAGCCCGACAGGGCAGGATCAGCCCCAGCATTTT. Protein: CASSPTGQDQPQHF.

J is TRBJ1-1 and V is TRBV5-1; TRBD1 matches 8 bases. The CDR3 consists of 14 residues. Unmatched junction bases numbered 6, after V lost 3 bases and J lost 5 bases. Germline V gene lookup returns CDR1 SGHRS and CDR2 YFSETQ. The CDR3 protein is CASSSGQGATEAFF. The CDR3, as DNA: TGCGCCAGCAGCTCTGGTCAGGGGGCGACTGAAGCTTTCTTT.

The CDR3 sequence: CASSWNRRNTGELFF. CDR3 nucleotides: TGTGCCAGCAGCTGGAACAGGAGGAACACCGGGGAGCTGTTTTTT. This rearrangement joins TRBV7-2 to TRBJ2-2, with a possible D match to TRBD1 (5 bases). Germline V gene lookup returns CDR1 SGHTA and CDR2 FQGNSA. The V end lost 4 bases, the J end lost 1 base, and 10 bases lay between the germline ends. The CDR3 has 15 amino acids.

Here the CDR3 reads CASSLRLAGGYDEQFF. The CDR3 DNA is TGTGCCAGCAGTCTTCGACTAGCGGGAGGGTATGACGAGCAGTTCTTC. The chain couples TRBV7-9 to TRBJ2-1; 14 bases line up with TRBD2. Trimming took 6 bases from V and 10 from J; bases not matched to a gene: 11. The CDR3 consists of 16 residues. CDR1 is SEHNR and CDR2 is FQNEAQ in the germline V gene (reference sequence). The full variable domain, completed using reference TRBV7-9 and TRBJ2-1, is DTGVSQNPRHKITKRGQNVTFRCDPISEHNRLYWYRQTLGQGPEFLTYFQNEAQLEKSRLLSDRFSAERPKGSFSTLEIQRTEQGDSAMYLCASSLRLAGGYDEQFFGPGTRLTVL.

Only one count was recorded for this clone. The same CDR3 can be traced to other DNA sequences in this sample. This sequence joins TRBV19 and TRBJ2-1, with a weak D call TRBD2 (5 bases). V lost 3 bases and J lost 0, with 9 bases in between. Germline CDR1 reads LNHDA; CDR2 reads SQIVND (reference sequence). CDR3 length: 15 residues. CDR3 DNA sequence: TGTGCCAGTAGTATTTCGGGAAGCTCCTACAATGAGCAGTTCTTC. This encodes CASSISGSSYNEQFF.

The genes are TRBV7-8 and TRBJ2-6; D assignment may be TRBD1 or TRBD2 (5 bases each). CDR3 length: 18 residues. V was clipped by 5 bases and J by 0 bases, with 17 bases between them. The germline V gene has CDR1 SGHVS and CDR2 FQNEAQ. Here the CDR3 DNA reads TGTGCCAGCAGCCCTTCCGGGACGTATCACTCTGGGGCCAACGTCCTGACTTTC. As protein: CASSPSGTYHSGANVLTF.

This rearrangement joins TRBV5-4 to TRBJ2-2; D possibly corresponds to TRBD2 (5 bases). The CDR3 is 15 residues long. Trimming removed 0 bases from V and 5 bases from J, with 11 bases in between. Germline CDR1 SGHNT, CDR2 YYREEE (reference sequence). Written as DNA, the CDR3 is TGTGCCAGCAGCTTGGGGGCGCCGGGGACCGGGGAGCTGTTTTTT. It codes for CASSLGAPGTGELFF.

The DNA of the CDR3 is TGTGCCAGTAGTGTAATACCTAGCTCCTACAATGAGCAGTTCTTC. Protein product: CASSVIPSSYNEQFF. This chain links TRBV19 with TRBJ2-1; D unresolved. Per germline, CDR1 LNHDA and CDR2 SQIVND (reference sequence). The CDR3 is 15 amino acids. Trimming took off 5 bases at V and 0 bases at J, with 11 bases between the two ends.

Regarding this clone: Other DNA sequences of this sample code for an identical CDR3. This chain links TRBV7-9 with TRBJ1-5, with 7 bases matching TRBD1. J gave up 0 bases and V 5 bases, and 4 bases lay outside the gene matches. CDR1 is SEHNR, CDR2 FQNEAQ, per germline (reference sequence). There are 15 residues in the CDR3. In nucleotides, the CDR3 is TGTGCCAGCAGCCCCTCAGGGGGTAGCAATCAGCCCCAGCATTTT. Protein product: CASSPSGGSNQPQHF.

The V call is TRBV11-2, the J call TRBJ2-3, with 8 nucleotides matching TRBD2. The CDR3 length is 17 residues. The germline V gene encodes CDR1 SGHAT and CDR2 FQNNGV. Trimming cost V 4 bases and J 2 bases; bases outside gene matches: 11. The CDR3 DNA follows: TGTGCCAGCAGCTCGCCCGGGGGGGGATACAACACAGATACGCAGTATTTT. Protein: CASSSPGGGYNTDTQYF.

This chain links TRBV11-2 with TRBJ2-1, with 11 positions matching TRBD2. The germline gives CDR1 SGHAT, CDR2 FQNNGV. V trimming: 4 bases; J trimming: 2 bases; junction bases outside the gene matches: 4. This CDR3 comprises 16 residues. This chain's CDR3 is CASSSLAGGPYNEQFF. In DNA form, the CDR3 reads TGTGCCAGCAGCTCCCTAGCGGGAGGTCCCTACAATGAGCAGTTCTTC. The variable domain in full, completed from reference TRBV11-2 and TRBJ2-1, reads EAGVAQSPRYKIIEKRQSVAFWCNPISGHATLYWYQQILGQGPKLLIQFQNNGVVDDSQLPKDRFSAERLKGVDSTLKIQPAKLEDSAVYLCASSSLAGGPYNEQFFGPGTRLTVL.